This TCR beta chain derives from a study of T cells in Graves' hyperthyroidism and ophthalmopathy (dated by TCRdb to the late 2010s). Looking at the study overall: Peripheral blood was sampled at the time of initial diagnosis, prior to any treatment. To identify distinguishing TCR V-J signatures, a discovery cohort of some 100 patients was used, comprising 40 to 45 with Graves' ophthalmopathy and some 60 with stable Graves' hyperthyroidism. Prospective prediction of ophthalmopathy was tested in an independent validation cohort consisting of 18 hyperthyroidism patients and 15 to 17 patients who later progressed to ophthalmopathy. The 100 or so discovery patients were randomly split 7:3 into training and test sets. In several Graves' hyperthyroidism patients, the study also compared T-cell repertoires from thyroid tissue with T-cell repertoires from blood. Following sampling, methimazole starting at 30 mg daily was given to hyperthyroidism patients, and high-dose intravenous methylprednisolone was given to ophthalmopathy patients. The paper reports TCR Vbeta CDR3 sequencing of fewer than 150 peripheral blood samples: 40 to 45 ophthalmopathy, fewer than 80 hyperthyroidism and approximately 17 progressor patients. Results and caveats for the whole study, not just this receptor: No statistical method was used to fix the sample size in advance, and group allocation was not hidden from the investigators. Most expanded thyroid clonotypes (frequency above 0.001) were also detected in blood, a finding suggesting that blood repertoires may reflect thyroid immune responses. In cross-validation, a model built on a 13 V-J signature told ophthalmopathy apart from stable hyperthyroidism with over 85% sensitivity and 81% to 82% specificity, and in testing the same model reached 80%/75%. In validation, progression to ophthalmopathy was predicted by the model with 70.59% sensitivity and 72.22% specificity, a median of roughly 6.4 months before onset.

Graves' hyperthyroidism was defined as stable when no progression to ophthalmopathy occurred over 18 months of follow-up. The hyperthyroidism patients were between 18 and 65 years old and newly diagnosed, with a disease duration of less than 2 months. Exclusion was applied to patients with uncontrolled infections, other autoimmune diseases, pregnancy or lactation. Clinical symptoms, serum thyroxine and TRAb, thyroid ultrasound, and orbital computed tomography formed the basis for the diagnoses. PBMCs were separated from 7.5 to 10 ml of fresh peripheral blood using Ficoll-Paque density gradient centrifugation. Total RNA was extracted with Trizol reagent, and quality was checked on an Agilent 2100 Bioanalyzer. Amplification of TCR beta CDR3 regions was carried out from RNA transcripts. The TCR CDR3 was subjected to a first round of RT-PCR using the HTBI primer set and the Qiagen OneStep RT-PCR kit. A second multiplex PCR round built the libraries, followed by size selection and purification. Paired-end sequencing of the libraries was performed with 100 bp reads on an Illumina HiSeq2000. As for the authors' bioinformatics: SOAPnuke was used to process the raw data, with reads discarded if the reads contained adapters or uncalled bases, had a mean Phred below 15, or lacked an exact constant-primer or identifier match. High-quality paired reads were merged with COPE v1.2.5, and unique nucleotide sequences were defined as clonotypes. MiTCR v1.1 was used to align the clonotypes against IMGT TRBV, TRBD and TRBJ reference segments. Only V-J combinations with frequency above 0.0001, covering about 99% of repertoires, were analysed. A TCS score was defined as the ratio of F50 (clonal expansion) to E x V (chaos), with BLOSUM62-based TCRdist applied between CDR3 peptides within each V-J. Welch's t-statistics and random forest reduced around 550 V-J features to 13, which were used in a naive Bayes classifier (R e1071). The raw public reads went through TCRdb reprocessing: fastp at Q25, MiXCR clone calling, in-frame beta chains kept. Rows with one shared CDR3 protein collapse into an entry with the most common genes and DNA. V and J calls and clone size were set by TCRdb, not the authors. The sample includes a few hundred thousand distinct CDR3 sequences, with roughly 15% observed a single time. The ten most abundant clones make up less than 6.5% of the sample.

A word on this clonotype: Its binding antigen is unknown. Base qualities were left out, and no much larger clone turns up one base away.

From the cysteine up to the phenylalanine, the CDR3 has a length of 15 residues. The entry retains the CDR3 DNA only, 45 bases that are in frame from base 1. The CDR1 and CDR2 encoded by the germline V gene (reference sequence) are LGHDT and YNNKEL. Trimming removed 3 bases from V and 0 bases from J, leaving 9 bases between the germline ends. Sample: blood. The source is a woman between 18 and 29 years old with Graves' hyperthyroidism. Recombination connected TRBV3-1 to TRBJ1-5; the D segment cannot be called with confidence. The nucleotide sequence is TGTGCCAGCAGCCAGTTCTATGGTAGCAATCAGCCCCAGCATTTT. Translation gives CASSQFYGSNQPQHF.